This is a list of T cell receptor beta chains from one sample in a study of CD8+ T cells in alopecia areata. The assay was immunoSEQ multiplex PCR, and TCRdb's table has in-frame clones only and misses some. The data show fewer than 150,000 clones, roughly 69% seen once. The specimen was CD4+ T cells sorted from blood. The receptors were gathered from a human donor in good health. CDR3s include the opening cysteine and the closing phenylalanine or tryptophan. A D gene is named only where the DNA matches it firmly. Some rows mark clone size as missing; the rest say once, few, many or name a class of expanded clone.

cdr3_aa cdr3_nt v_call d_call clone_size j_call
CASRGYNEQFF TGTGCCAGCAGGGGGTACAATGAGCAGTTCTTC TRBV2 NA NA TRBJ2-1
CASKDGTMVAYGYTF TGTGCCAGCAAGGATGGAACGATGGTTGCTTATGGCTACACCTTC TRBV28 NA NA TRBJ1-2
CSVERVSGGEQYF TGCAGCGTTGAACGTGTTTCGGGGGGCGAGCAGTACTTC TRBV29-1 TRBD2 NA TRBJ2-7
CASSLFSGGRETQYF TGCGCCAGCAGCTTGTTTAGCGGGGGGCGTGAGACCCAGTACTTC TRBV5-1 TRBD2 NA TRBJ2-5
CASGRQPTNEKLFF TGTGCCAGCGGAAGACAGCCAACTAATGAAAAACTGTTTTTT TRBV7-2 NA NA TRBJ1-4
CSAKDFTTNEKLFF TGCAGCGCCAAGGACTTCACAACTAATGAAAAACTGTTTTTT TRBV29-1 NA NA TRBJ1-4
CASILSPRDTEAFF TGTGCCAGCATCCTTTCCCCAAGGGACACTGAAGCTTTCTTT TRBV6-5 NA NA TRBJ1-1
CASSQGLSTGYTF TGCGCCAGCAGCCAAGGACTGTCCACTGGCTACACCTTC TRBV4-1 NA once TRBJ1-2
CASSAKNIQYF TGTGCCAGCAGTGCGAAAAACATTCAGTACTTC TRBV27 NA NA TRBJ2-4
CAWRRASSYNEQFF TGTGCCTGGAGAAGAGCTAGCTCCTACAATGAGCAGTTCTTC TRBV30 NA NA TRBJ2-1
CAWSRARGSRATQYF TGTGCCTGGAGTCGCGCGAGGGGGAGCCGGGCGACCCAGTACTTC TRBV30 NA NA TRBJ2-5
CAWSTWNTEAFF TGTGCCTGGAGTACTTGGAACACTGAAGCTTTCTTT TRBV30 NA NA TRBJ1-1
CASSDPPTQLYEQYF TGTGCCAGCAGTGACCCCCCCACCCAACTCTACGAGCAGTACTTC TRBV25-1 NA once TRBJ2-7
CSVGRQGANEQFF TGCAGCGTTGGAAGGCAGGGGGCAAATGAGCAGTTCTTC TRBV29-1 TRBD1 NA TRBJ2-1
CASSIDRGPGYTF TGTGCCAGTAGTATCGACAGGGGCCCTGGCTACACCTTC TRBV19 TRBD1 few TRBJ1-2
CAWSVRYPNRVDTQYF TGTGCCTGGAGTGTACGCTATCCCAACCGCGTTGATACGCAGTATTTT TRBV30 NA NA TRBJ2-3
CSVGGNNQPQHF TGCAGCGTTGGGGGTAACAATCAGCCCCAGCATTTT TRBV29-1 NA NA TRBJ1-5
CASSVDGGGKWETQYF TGTGCCAGCAGCGTAGATGGGGGTGGTAAGTGGGAGACCCAGTACTTC TRBV9 NA NA TRBJ2-5
CASSQGVWQKNTEAFF TGCGCCAGCAGCCAAGGGGTTTGGCAGAAGAACACTGAAGCTTTCTTT TRBV4-1 NA few TRBJ1-1
CASSLTSGGGADTQYF TGTGCCAGCAGCTTAACTAGCGGGGGAGGGGCAGATACGCAGTATTTT TRBV11-2 TRBD2 few TRBJ2-3
CASSGLARGSDEQFF TGCGCCAGCAGCGGTCTGGCTAGGGGAAGCGATGAGCAGTTCTTC TRBV5-1 NA NA TRBJ2-1
CASSQQPGAASGTQYF TGTGCCAGCAGCCAGCAACCGGGGGCTGCGTCAGGTACGCAGTATTTT TRBV4-2 NA NA TRBJ2-3
CASSSLPGSYEQYF TGCGCCAGCAGCTCCCTCCCCGGCTCCTACGAGCAGTACTTC TRBV5-1 NA NA TRBJ2-7
CASSLPGTQTETQYF TGTGCCAGCAGCCTGCCGGGGACGCAAACTGAGACCCAGTACTTC TRBV28 NA few TRBJ2-5
CASSLEGTSRETQYF TGTGCCAGCAGCTTAGAAGGGACTAGCAGGGAGACCCAGTACTTC TRBV11-2 TRBD2 NA TRBJ2-5
CSIWMGGDAEAFF TGCAGCATCTGGATGGGAGGGGACGCTGAAGCTTTCTTT TRBV29-1 NA NA TRBJ1-1
CAHGGALKADTQYF TGTGCGCATGGGGGGGCCCTGAAGGCAGATACGCAGTATTTT TRBV30 NA NA TRBJ2-3
CASTREGRNQPQHF TGTGCCAGCACTCGAGAGGGCCGCAATCAGCCCCAGCATTTT TRBV2 NA NA TRBJ1-5
CATSYLGGELFF TGTGCCACCAGCTATCTCGGCGGGGAGCTGTTTTTT TRBV15 NA NA TRBJ2-2
CARDKSTDTQYF TGTGCCAGGGACAAGAGCACAGATACGCAGTATTTT TRBV2 NA NA TRBJ2-3
CSVVGPWTGEKRTEAFF TGCAGCGTTGTGGGGCCGTGGACAGGAGAAAAAAGGACTGAAGCTTTCTTT TRBV29-1 TRBD1 NA TRBJ1-1
CASNPRRSSETQYF TGTGCCAGCAATCCCCGACGGAGTTCCGAGACCCAGTACTTC TRBV2 NA NA TRBJ2-5
CSVPSAGTSETQYF TGCAGCGTCCCAAGTGCCGGGACTAGCGAGACCCAGTACTTC TRBV29-1 TRBD2 NA TRBJ2-5
CASSSPGYYEQYF TGTGCCAGCAGTTCCCCGGGATATTACGAGCAGTACTTC TRBV28 NA NA TRBJ2-7
CAWSGTVSYNEQFF TGTGCCTGGAGTGGGACAGTCTCCTACAATGAGCAGTTCTTC TRBV30 NA NA TRBJ2-1
CASSQEDGNTEAFF TGTGCCAGCAGCCAAGAGGACGGGAACACTGAAGCTTTCTTT TRBV4-2 NA NA TRBJ1-1
CASTLDRDDTQYF TGTGCCAGCACCTTAGACAGGGACGATACGCAGTATTTT TRBV28 TRBD1 NA TRBJ2-3
CASSPRTGALNIQYF TGTGCCAGCAGCCCCCGGACAGGGGCCTTGAACATTCAGTACTTC TRBV5-8 TRBD1 few TRBJ2-4
CAWSRDSNQPQHF TGTGCCTGGAGCCGAGATAGCAATCAGCCCCAGCATTTT TRBV30 NA few TRBJ1-5
CAWSSRRAGGTYNEQFF TGTGCCTGGAGTTCAAGAAGGGCGGGGGGCACCTACAATGAGCAGTTCTTC TRBV30 TRBD2 NA TRBJ2-1
CASSPGASGEAETQYF TGCGCCAGCAGCCCCGGGGCCAGCGGGGAGGCAGAGACCCAGTACTTC TRBV5-1 TRBD2 NA TRBJ2-5
CSGSRGGDYGYTF TGCAGCGGCTCGCGAGGGGGCGACTATGGCTACACCTTC TRBV29-1 TRBD1 NA TRBJ1-2
CSVRGGITEAFF TGCAGCGTCAGGGGCGGGATAACTGAAGCTTTCTTT TRBV29-1 NA few TRBJ1-1
CASSSGNSGNTIYF TGTGCCAGCAGCTCCGGGAACTCTGGAAACACCATATATTTT TRBV6-1 NA NA TRBJ1-3
CASSMVRDTGEQYF TGTGCCAGCAGCATGGTTCGGGACACTGGCGAGCAGTACTTC TRBV11-2 NA once TRBJ2-7
CASTLGRAADTQYF TGTGCCAGCACCCTAGGGAGGGCGGCAGATACGCAGTATTTT TRBV11-2 TRBD2 NA TRBJ2-3
CASSLAGQGYETQYF TGCGCCAGCAGCTTGGCGGGACAGGGTTACGAGACCCAGTACTTC TRBV5-1 TRBD1 NA TRBJ2-5